Presented here are 32 T cell receptor beta chains from one specimen sequenced in a study of T cell responses to AZD1222 COVID-19 vaccine. Data came from immunoSEQ multiplex PCR; TCRdb stores just in-frame clones and leaves some out. The sample contains fewer than 200,000 clones, 85% to 95% of which appear only once. The sequences come from peripheral blood, collected 28 days after the second AZD1222 dose. The receptors derive from an adult who received the AZD1222 COVID-19 vaccine.

This chain joins TRBV6-1 and TRBJ2-7, with TRBD2 identical over 13 bases. This CDR3 comprises 17 residues. Germline trimming cut 2 bases from V and 0 bases from J; bases unmatched to any gene: 4. Germline CDR1 reads MNHNS; CDR2 reads SASEGT. CDR3 residues: CASSEHTSGRGSYEQYF. CDR3 in DNA: TGTGCCAGCAGTGAACACACTAGCGGGAGGGGCTCCTACGAGCAGTACTTC.

The rearrangement uses TRBV27 and TRBJ1-1, with D unclear. Germline V gene sequence: CDR1 MNHEY, CDR2 SMNVEV (reference sequence). The length of the CDR3 is 16 residues. V shed 5 bases and J shed 0 bases, with 16 bases lying between them. CDR3 sequence reads: CASSGRTGAMNTEAFF. CDR3 bases: TGTGCCAGCAGTGGCAGGACGGGAGCGATGAACACTGAAGCTTTCTTT.

With regard to this clone: This specimen includes other DNA sequences encoding the same CDR3. This chain joins TRBV5-6 and TRBJ2-1; D unresolved. Trimming left V 1 base short and J 6 bases short, with 2 bases between. CDR1 SGHDT and CDR2 YYEEEE come from the germline V gene. The length of the CDR3 is 11 residues. The CDR3 sequence is CASSLLNEQFF. The CDR3 DNA follows: TGTGCCAGCAGCTTGCTCAATGAGCAGTTCTTC. Variable domain in full (rest from reference TRBV5-6 and TRBJ2-1): DAGVTQSPTHLIKTRGQQVTLRCSPKSGHDTVSWYQQALGQGPQFIFQYYEEEERQRGNFPDRFSGHQFPNYSSELNVNALLLGDSALYLCASSLLNEQFFGPGTRLTVL.

V gene TRBV6-5 combines with J gene TRBJ2-7; the D gene could be TRBD1 or TRBD2 (5 bases each). The CDR3 totals 14 residues. Trimming shortened V by 0 bases and J by 5 bases, and 11 bases separated the two germline ends. CDR1 MNHEY and CDR2 SVGAGI come from the germline V gene. CDR3 sequence: CASSYSRGRNEQYF. CDR3 nucleotides: TGTGCCAGCAGTTACTCGAGGGGCCGGAACGAGCAGTACTTC.

This clone was found a few times. The V call is TRBV7-9, the J call TRBJ1-2; the D gene is possibly TRBD1 (5 bases). Germline CDR1 is SEHNR and CDR2 is FQNEAQ (reference sequence). The CDR3 covers 14 residues. The V end was cut by 3 bases, the J end by 0 bases, with 8 bases between. CDR3 sequence reads: CASSLTASNYGYTF. CDR3 nucleotides: TGTGCCAGCAGCTTGACAGCTTCTAACTATGGCTACACCTTC.

The chain couples TRBV30 to TRBJ1-2, with a possible D match to TRBD1 (5 bases). Germline-derived CDR1 and CDR2 are GTSNPN and SVGIG (reference sequence). This CDR3 contains 12 residues. The V end was cut by 8 bases, the J end by 4 bases, with 14 bases between. The CDR3 loop reads CARSGRPYGYTF. CDR3 nucleotides: TGTGCCCGGTCGGGACGGCCCTATGGCTACACCTTC.

The rearrangement uses TRBV9 and TRBJ1-1, with 8 bases matching TRBD1. With 3 bases clipped from V and 4 bases from J, the junction kept 5 bases outside the gene matches. The CDR3 extends over 14 amino acids. Germline V gene lookup returns CDR1 SGDLS and CDR2 YYNGEE. The CDR3 DNA is TGTGCCAGCAGCGAAAGGACAGGGCCCACTGAAGCTTTCTTT. Translating it yields CASSERTGPTEAFF.

The V gene is TRBV7-3, the J gene TRBJ1-1; no clear D gene. The V end lost 2 bases, the J end lost 1 base, and 5 bases lay between the germline ends. The CDR3 length is 13 residues. CDR1 SGHTA and CDR2 FQGTGA come from the germline V gene. The CDR3 sequence is CASSLDRNTEAFF. The CDR3 DNA follows: TGTGCCAGCAGCTTAGACCGGAACACTGAAGCTTTCTTT. Drawing the rest from reference TRBV7-3 and TRBJ1-1, the complete variable domain is GAGVSQTPSNKVTEKGKYVELRCDPISGHTALYWYRQSLGQGPEFLIYFQGTGAADDSGLPNDRFFAVRPEGSVSTLKIQRTERGDSAVYLCASSLDRNTEAFFGQGTRLTVV.

V usage is TRBV28 and J usage is TRBJ1-5; no clear D. The CDR3 runs to 14 residues. Trimming took off 8 bases at V and 0 bases at J, with 11 bases between the two ends. Germline-derived CDR1 and CDR2 are MDHEN and SYDVKM. CDR3: CASREFYSNQPQHF. The CDR3 region has the DNA TGTGCCAGCCGAGAGTTCTATAGCAATCAGCCCCAGCATTTT.

The CDR3 nucleotides are TGTGCCAGTAGTATTTCGGGACAGAGCGACTACGAGCAGTACTTC. Its translation: CASSISGQSDYEQYF. The rearrangement joins TRBV19 to TRBJ2-7; 7 bases match TRBD1. The germline CDR1 and CDR2 sequences are LNHDA and SQIVND (reference sequence). The CDR3 extends over 15 amino acids. The V and J ends lost 3 bases and 3 bases, in that order; junction bases with no gene match: 8.

The gene calls are TRBV5-1 and TRBJ2-3; TRBD2 matches 7 bases. Germline CDR1 and CDR2: SGHRS and YFSETQ. The trim removed 4 bases at V and 1 base at J, leaving 9 bases unmatched. The CDR3 contains 16 residues. CDR3: CASSEPSGIRTDTQYF. The CDR3 DNA reads TGCGCCAGCAGCGAACCGAGCGGGATACGCACAGATACGCAGTATTTT.

A few counts support this clone. The CDR3 DNA is TGTGCCAGCAGTTACGCCGGGACAGGGGAAGGGTACGAGCAGTACTTC. It yields the protein CASSYAGTGEGYEQYF. The chain combines TRBV6-6 with TRBJ2-7, with 10 bases aligning to TRBD1. CDR3 size: 16 residues. Trimming cost V 2 bases and J 4 bases; bases outside gene matches: 8. Germline CDR1 MNHNY, CDR2 SVGAGI (reference sequence).

The chain links TRBV21-1 to TRBJ2-3; the DNA was not compared with TRBD1, the D call given in the table. TRBV21-1 counts as a pseudogene. This CDR3 is built from 20 residues. The CDR3 here is CASSTPVGQLLGGFTDTQYF. As DNA, the CDR3 is TGTGCCAGCAGCACCCCCGTGGGACAGCTTCTGGGGGGTTTCACAGATACGCAGTATTTT.

V usage is TRBV4-1 and J usage is TRBJ1-1; 8 bases match TRBD1. This CDR3 has 16 amino acids. Germline V gene sequence: CDR1 MGHRA, CDR2 YSYEKL. J gave up 2 bases and V 1 base, and 6 bases lay outside the gene matches. The DNA for the CDR3 is TGCGCCAGCAGCCAAGTACCGGGACAGGTCAACACTGAAGCTTTCTTT. Amino acids: CASSQVPGQVNTEAFF.

In DNA form, the CDR3 reads TGTGCCAGCAGTTTAACAGCCCTAGGCAACACTGAAGCTTTCTTT. Translating it yields CASSLTALGNTEAFF. This chain connects TRBV28 to TRBJ1-1, with unresolved D. Trimming stripped 2 bases from V and 2 bases from J, with 12 bases between. Germline CDR1 is MDHEN and CDR2 is SYDVKM. The CDR3 sequence is 15 residues long.

V usage is TRBV11-2 and J usage is TRBJ1-4, with 11 bases matching TRBD1. The CDR3 is 17 amino acids. Germline lookup yields CDR1 SGHAT and CDR2 FQNNGV. V shed 4 bases and J 5 bases; nucleotides not matched to a gene: 9. Here the CDR3 reads CASSSNRDRGVNEKLFF. The CDR3 DNA follows: TGTGCCAGCAGCTCGAACCGGGACAGGGGGGTGAATGAAAAACTGTTTTTT.

The rearrangement uses TRBV6-5 and TRBJ1-1; D is perhaps TRBD1 (5 bases). Per the germline V gene, CDR1 is MNHEY and CDR2 is SVGAGI. The CDR3 sequence is 13 residues long. V lost 4 bases and J lost 3, with 9 bases in between. CDR3 DNA: TGTGCCAGCAGTTCCAGGGCAGACACTGAAGCTTTCTTT. Amino acid sequence: CASSSRADTEAFF.

This CDR3 reads CASTRDRGSYNSPLHF. DNA of the CDR3: TGTGCCAGCACGCGCGACAGGGGCTCCTATAATTCACCCCTCCACTTT. This chain links TRBV2 with TRBJ1-6; 8 bases align to TRBD1. The CDR3 loop spans 16 amino acids. From germline, CDR1 is SNHLY and CDR2 FYNNEI. Trimming cost V 7 bases and J 0 bases; bases outside gene matches: 5.

The CDR3 loop is CASMTGGTRGYTF. For the CDR3, the DNA is TGTGCCAGCATGACAGGGGGTACTAGAGGCTACACCTTC. J is TRBJ1-2 and V is TRBV28, with 9 bases lining up with TRBD1. This CDR3 is 13 amino acids long. The germline gives CDR1 MDHEN, CDR2 SYDVKM. Trimming removed 7 bases from V and 8 bases from J; junction bases left unmatched: 8.

This chain connects TRBV4-1 to TRBJ1-1; no clear D gene. This CDR3 has 13 residues. Germline V gives CDR1 MGHRA, CDR2 YSYEKL. The ends were cut back, 6 bases at V and 8 bases at J, with 16 bases in the middle. CDR3 sequence (DNA): TGCGCCAGCAGGGAGACTCTCGGACCAGAAGCTTTCTTT. It specifies CASRETLGPEAFF.

The chain joins TRBV11-1 to TRBJ1-1; perhaps TRBD1 as D (6 bases). The V and J ends lost 5 bases and 5 bases respectively, with 15 bases between them. Germline V gene lookup returns CDR1 SGHAT and CDR2 FQDESV (reference sequence). CDR3 length equals 14 residues. The CDR3 DNA is TGTGCCAGCAGCCCGAACAGGGACCAGACTGAAGCTTTCTTT. Translation: CASSPNRDQTEAFF.

The rearrangement joins TRBV11-2 to TRBJ1-1; D may be TRBD1 (5 bases). This CDR3 contains 14 residues. Trimming took off 2 bases at V and 1 base at J, with 8 bases between the two ends. Germline V gene lookup returns CDR1 SGHAT and CDR2 FQNNGV. Here the CDR3 DNA reads TGTGCCAGCAGCTTATTTACAGGGAACACTGAAGCTTTCTTT. This gives the protein CASSLFTGNTEAFF.

V gene TRBV6-5 combines with J gene TRBJ1-5; 8 nucleotides agree with TRBD1. CDR3 length: 14 amino acids. V lost 6 bases and J lost 2; bases outside the gene matches: 3. From germline, CDR1 is MNHEY and CDR2 SVGAGI. This CDR3 is CASSLDRGNQPQHF. CDR3 nucleotides: TGTGCCAGCAGCCTGGACAGGGGCAATCAGCCCCAGCATTTT.

This clone has a single count. The rearrangement joins TRBV2 to TRBJ1-1, with a possible D match to TRBD1 (6 bases). The CDR3 consists of 14 residues. V was clipped by 6 bases and J by 4 bases, with 15 bases between them. CDR1 and CDR2 from the germline V gene are SNHLY and FYNNEI. The CDR3 nucleotides read TGTGCCAGCAGGCTGATGGGGGCGGTCACTGAAGCTTTCTTT. This codes for CASRLMGAVTEAFF. Full variable domain (rest looked up from reference TRBV2 and TRBJ1-1): EPEVTQTPSHQVTQMGQEVILRCVPISNHLYFYWYRQILGQKVEFLVSFYNNEISEKSEIFDDQFSVERPDGSNFTLKIRSTKLEDSAMYFCASRLMGAVTEAFFGQGTRLTVV.

The chain links TRBV2 to TRBJ1-2; D gene ambiguous. CDR1 is SNHLY, CDR2 FYNNEI, per germline. The CDR3 runs to 12 residues. The V and J ends lost 6 bases and 4 bases respectively, with 9 bases between them. The CDR3 region has the DNA TGTGCCAGCAGGATCCTGGGCTATGGCTACACCTTC. Translating gives CASRILGYGYTF.

This clone was observed a single time. The rearrangement links TRBV10-3 to TRBJ2-3; 15 bases fit TRBD2. The CDR3 sequence is 18 residues long. From germline, CDR1 is ENHRY and CDR2 SYGVKD. V trimming: 3 bases; J trimming: 1 base; junction bases outside the gene matches: 5. CDR3 sequence reads: CAISEGTSGRLGTDTQYF. CDR3 sequence (DNA): TGTGCCATCAGTGAAGGGACTAGCGGGAGGCTGGGCACAGATACGCAGTATTTT.

The chain carries TRBV28 and TRBJ1-1; 8 bases line up with TRBD1. This CDR3 region has 16 residues. After removal of 4 bases from V and 1 base from J, the junction contained 8 bases not matched to a gene. Per germline, CDR1 MDHEN and CDR2 SYDVKM. This CDR3 reads CASSYPGQEKNTEAFF. In DNA form, the CDR3 reads TGTGCCAGCAGTTACCCGGGACAGGAAAAGAACACTGAAGCTTTCTTT.

Concerning this clone: Other DNA sequences within the sample encode an identical CDR3. The genes are TRBV12-3 or TRBV12-4 and TRBJ2-7; no firm D call. Trimming pared 3 bases from V and 4 bases from J, leaving 4 bases between. CDR3 length: 11 residues. The CDR3 DNA is TGTGCCAGCAGTTTCCGTTACGAGCAGTACTTC. Translating it yields CASSFRYEQYF.

This rearrangement joins TRBV5-8 to TRBJ1-2; TRBD1 matches 9 bases. The germline V gene has CDR1 SGHTS and CDR2 YDEGEE. CDR3 length: 13 amino acids. V was pared by 7 bases and J by 12 bases, with 13 bases of the junction left unmatched. The CDR3 bases are TGTGCCAGCTTGGGACAGGGTAGTATGTGGCACACCTTC. It encodes CASLGQGSMWHTF.

The gene calls are TRBV19 and TRBJ1-3; 7 bases match TRBD1. With V trimmed by 6 bases and J by 0 bases, 8 bases remained unmatched. CDR1 and CDR2 (germline): LNHDA, SQIVND (reference sequence). The CDR3 length is 16 residues. The CDR3 reads CASRMTGMSSGNTIYF. The CDR3, as DNA: TGTGCCAGTAGAATGACAGGGATGAGCTCTGGAAACACCATATATTTT.

The chain recombines TRBV18 with TRBJ1-1; maybe TRBD1 (6 bases). CDR3 length: 15 residues. Trimming pared 4 bases from V and 2 bases from J, leaving 14 bases between. Germline CDR1 and CDR2: KGHSH and LQKENI. DNA of the CDR3: TGTGCCAGCTCACAAGCGGGGGGCTATAACACTGAAGCTTTCTTT. Its translation is CASSQAGGYNTEAFF.

The V gene is TRBV6-6, the J gene TRBJ1-1; D is unresolved. The CDR3 loop spans 14 amino acids. Germline V gene sequence: CDR1 MNHNY, CDR2 SVGAGI (reference sequence). V lost 0 bases to trimming and J lost 3 bases, with 8 bases between them. The CDR3 region has the DNA TGTGCCAGCAGTTACTCGAAAATACACACTGAAGCTTTCTTT. Its translation: CASSYSKIHTEAFF.